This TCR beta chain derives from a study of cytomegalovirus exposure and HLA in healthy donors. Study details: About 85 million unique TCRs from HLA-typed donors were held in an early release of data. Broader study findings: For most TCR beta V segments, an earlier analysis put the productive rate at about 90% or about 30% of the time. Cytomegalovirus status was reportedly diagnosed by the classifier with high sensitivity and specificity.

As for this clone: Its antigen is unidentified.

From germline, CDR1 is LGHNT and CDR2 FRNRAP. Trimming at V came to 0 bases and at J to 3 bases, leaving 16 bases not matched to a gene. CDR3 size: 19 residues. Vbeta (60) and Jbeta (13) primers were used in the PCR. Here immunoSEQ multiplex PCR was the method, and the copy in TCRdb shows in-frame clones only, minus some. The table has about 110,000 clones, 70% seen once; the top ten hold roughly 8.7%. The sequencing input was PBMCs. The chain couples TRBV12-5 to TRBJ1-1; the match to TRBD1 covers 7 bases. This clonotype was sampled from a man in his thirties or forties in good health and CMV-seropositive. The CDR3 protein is CASGLVRVQTGSLDTEAFF. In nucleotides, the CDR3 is TGTGCTAGTGGTTTGGTACGAGTTCAGACAGGGAGTTTGGACACTGAAGCTTTCTTT. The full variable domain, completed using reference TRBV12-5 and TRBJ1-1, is DARVTQTPRHKVTEMGQEVTMRCQPILGHNTVFWYRQTMMQGLELLAYFRNRAPLDDSGMPKDRFSAEMPDATLATLKIQPSEPRDSAVYFCASGLVRVQTGSLDTEAFFGQGTRLTVV.